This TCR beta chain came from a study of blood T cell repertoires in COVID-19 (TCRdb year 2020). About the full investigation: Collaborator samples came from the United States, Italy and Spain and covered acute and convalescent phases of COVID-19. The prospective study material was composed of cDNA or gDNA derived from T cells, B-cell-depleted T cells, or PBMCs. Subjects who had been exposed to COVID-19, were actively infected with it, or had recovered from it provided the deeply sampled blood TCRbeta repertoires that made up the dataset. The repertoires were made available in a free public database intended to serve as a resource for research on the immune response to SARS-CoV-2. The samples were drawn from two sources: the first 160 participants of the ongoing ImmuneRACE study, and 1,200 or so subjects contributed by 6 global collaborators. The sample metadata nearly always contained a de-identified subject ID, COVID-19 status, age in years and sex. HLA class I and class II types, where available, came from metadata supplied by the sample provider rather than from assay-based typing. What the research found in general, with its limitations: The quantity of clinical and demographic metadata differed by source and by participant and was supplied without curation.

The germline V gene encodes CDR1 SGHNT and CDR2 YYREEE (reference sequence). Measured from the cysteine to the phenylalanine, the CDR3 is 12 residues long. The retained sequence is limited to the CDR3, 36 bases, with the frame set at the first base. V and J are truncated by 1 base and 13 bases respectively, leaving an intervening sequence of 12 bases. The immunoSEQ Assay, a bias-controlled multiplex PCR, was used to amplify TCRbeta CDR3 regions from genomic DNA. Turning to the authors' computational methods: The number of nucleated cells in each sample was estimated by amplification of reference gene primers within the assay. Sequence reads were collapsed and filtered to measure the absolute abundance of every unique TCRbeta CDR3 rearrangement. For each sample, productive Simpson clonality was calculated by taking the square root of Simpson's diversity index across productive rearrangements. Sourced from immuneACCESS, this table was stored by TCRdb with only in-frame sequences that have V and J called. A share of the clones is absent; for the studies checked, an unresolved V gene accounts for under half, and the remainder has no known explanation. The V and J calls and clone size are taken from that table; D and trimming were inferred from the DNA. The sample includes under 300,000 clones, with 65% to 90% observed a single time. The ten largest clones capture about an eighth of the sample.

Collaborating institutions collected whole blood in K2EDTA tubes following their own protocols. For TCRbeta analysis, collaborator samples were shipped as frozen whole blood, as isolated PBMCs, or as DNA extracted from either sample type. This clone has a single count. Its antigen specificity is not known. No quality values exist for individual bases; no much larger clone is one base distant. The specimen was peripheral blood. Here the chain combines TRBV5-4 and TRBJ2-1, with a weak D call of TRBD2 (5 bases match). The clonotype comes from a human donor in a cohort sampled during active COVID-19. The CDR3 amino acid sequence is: CASSLPTRPQFF. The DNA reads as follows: TGTGCCAGCAGCTTGCCCACTAGACCTCAGTTCTTC.